The 27 T cell receptor beta chains below all came from one sample that was sequenced in a study of T cell responses to AZD1222 COVID-19 vaccine. The data were produced by immunoSEQ multiplex PCR, yet TCRdb's version contains in-frame clones alone and is incomplete. Of more than 70,000 clones listed, 87% were seen once; the top ten hold about 1.6%. This sample comprised peripheral blood, obtained on day 0 of AZD1222 vaccination. These receptors all come from an adult in good health.

The genes are TRBV9 and TRBJ1-2; 9 bases match TRBD1. The CDR3 extends over 17 amino acids. V dropped 3 bases and J dropped 0; count of bases not matched to a gene: 9. CDR1 and CDR2 from the germline V gene are SGDLS and YYNGEE. CDR3 DNA: TGTGCCAGCAGCGGAAGCAGGACAGGGGAAACTAACTATGGCTACACCTTC. Encoded protein: CASSGSRTGETNYGYTF.

V usage is TRBV30 and J usage is TRBJ2-5, with TRBD2 identical over 11 bases. This CDR3 has 15 amino acids. After removal of 0 bases from V and 5 bases from J, the junction contained 5 bases not matched to a gene. From germline, CDR1 is GTSNPN and CDR2 SVGIG (reference sequence). CDR3 residues: CAWSVIAGGVETQYF. CDR3 sequence (DNA): TGTGCCTGGAGTGTAATAGCGGGAGGGGTGGAGACCCAGTACTTC.

The rearrangement uses TRBV19 and TRBJ1-2; the D is unclear. CDR3 length: 14 residues. V lost 1 base, J lost 4 bases, and 10 bases lay in between. CDR1 is LNHDA, CDR2 SQIVND, per germline (reference sequence). Here the CDR3 DNA reads TGTGCCAGTAGTATAGTAACAGAGTTCTATGGCTACACCTTC. As protein: CASSIVTEFYGYTF.

This chain uses TRBV18 with TRBJ1-5; D is undetermined. With 6 bases removed from V and 2 bases from J, the gap between germline ends came to 11 bases. CDR3 length: 14 amino acids. Per the germline V gene, CDR1 is KGHSH and CDR2 is LQKENI. The CDR3 loop is CASSGGRGNQPQHF. The CDR3 DNA reads TGTGCCAGCTCGGGAGGACGGGGCAATCAGCCCCAGCATTTT.

As concerns this clone: Within the sample, other DNA sequences also encode this same CDR3. This chain links TRBV20-1 with TRBJ1-1; the D is unclear. Per the germline V gene, CDR1 is DFQATT and CDR2 is SNEGSKA (reference sequence). Trimming left V 4 bases short and J 1 base short, with 4 bases between. The CDR3 extends over 11 amino acids. The CDR3 region is CSAKGNTEAFF. The DNA of the CDR3 is TGCAGTGCTAAAGGGAACACTGAAGCTTTCTTT.

This chain connects TRBV19 to TRBJ2-1; 7 nucleotides match TRBD2. In germline, CDR1 is LNHDA, CDR2 SQIVND (reference sequence). The trim removed 4 bases at V and 0 bases at J, leaving 3 bases unmatched. CDR3 length equals 15 residues. The DNA of the CDR3 is TGTGCCAGTAGTACCCCGGGAGGCTCCTACAATGAGCAGTTCTTC. This translates into CASSTPGGSYNEQFF.

The V call is TRBV12-3 or TRBV12-4, the J call TRBJ1-1; D perhaps matches TRBD1 (5 bases). This CDR3 has 11 amino acids. Trimming took off 7 bases at V and 6 bases at J, with 9 bases between the two ends. The CDR3 DNA sequence: TGTGCCAGCACCTGGGACCCTGAAGCTTTCTTT. Translation: CASTWDPEAFF.

V usage is TRBV2 and J usage is TRBJ2-3; perhaps D is TRBD1 or TRBD2 (5 bases each). CDR3 size: 15 residues. Germline assignment: CDR1 SNHLY and CDR2 FYNNEI. V was shortened by 4 bases and J by 3 bases, with 14 bases between the two germline ends. CDR3 protein: CASSGGWEWTDTQYF. In DNA form, the CDR3 reads TGTGCCAGCAGTGGGGGGTGGGAGTGGACAGATACGCAGTATTTT.

This chain joins TRBV30 and TRBJ1-6, with TRBD1 matching 12 bases. The trim removed 2 bases at V and 0 bases at J, leaving 8 bases unmatched. This CDR3 has 19 amino acids. Germline V lookup: CDR1 GTSNPN, CDR2 SVGIG (reference sequence). CDR3 nucleotide sequence: TGTGCCTGGAGTAAAGGGACAGGGGGCGCAAGCTCCTATAATTCACCCCTCCACTTT. Its translation: CAWSKGTGGASSYNSPLHF.

The chain has TRBV12-3 or TRBV12-4 and TRBJ2-5, with 8 bases identical to TRBD2. CDR3 size: 13 residues. The V gene end was trimmed by 3 bases and the J gene end by 7 bases; junction bases not matched to a gene: 4. In nucleotides, the CDR3 is TGTGCCAGCAGTTTGAGCGGGAGTGGGACCCAGTACTTC. Its translation: CASSLSGSGTQYF.

The chain joins TRBV30 to TRBJ2-1; D not resolved. Germline V gene sequence: CDR1 GTSNPN, CDR2 SVGIG (reference sequence). The CDR3 runs 11 residues. V lost 5 bases, J lost 2 bases, and 4 bases lay in between. The CDR3 coding sequence is TGTGCCTGGGGTGCCTACAATGAGCAGTTCTTC. This codes for CAWGAYNEQFF.

The chain is built from TRBV6-5 and TRBJ1-6, with 9 nucleotides matching TRBD1. CDR3 size: 15 residues. Germline CDR1 is MNHEY and CDR2 is SVGAGI. V was clipped by 4 bases and J by 10 bases; unmatched bases: 8. CDR3 sequence (DNA): TGTGCCAGCAGTTTCGCCGGGACAGGGCAATCACCCCTCCACTTT. Translated: CASSFAGTGQSPLHF.

The sample holds one count of this clone. The CDR3 sequence is CASSIVGVDQPQHF. For the CDR3, the DNA is TGTGCCAGTAGTATTGTGGGGGTGGATCAGCCCCAGCATTTT. This chain uses TRBV19 with TRBJ1-5, with a weak D call TRBD1 (5 bases). Trimming took off 3 bases at V and 5 bases at J, with 11 bases between the two ends. Germline CDR1 LNHDA, CDR2 SQIVND (reference sequence). The CDR3 totals 14 residues.

The rearrangement joins TRBV6-5 to TRBJ2-1, with a tentative D call TRBD2 (5 bases). This CDR3 has 14 amino acids. Trimming pared 4 bases from V and 7 bases from J, leaving 14 bases between. Germline loops: CDR1 MNHEY, CDR2 SVGAGI. The DNA of the CDR3 is TGTGCCAGCAGTTTTGGACTCAGCGGAAATGAGCAGTTCTTC. It translates to CASSFGLSGNEQFF.

The chain recombines TRBV19 with TRBJ1-3; D is undetermined. Trimming removed 1 base from V and 1 base from J, with 11 bases in between. The CDR3 extends over 16 amino acids. Germline-derived CDR1 and CDR2 are LNHDA and SQIVND (reference sequence). Written as DNA, the CDR3 is TGTGCCAGTAGTATAGCGCCTCGTACATCTGGAAACACCATATATTTT. Residues: CASSIAPRTSGNTIYF.

The V gene is TRBV6-2 or TRBV6-3, the J gene TRBJ2-1, with 7 bases matching TRBD1. Germline CDR1 reads MNHEY; CDR2 reads SVGEGT. The V and J ends lost 2 bases and 3 bases, in that order; junction bases with no gene match: 1. The CDR3 loop spans 14 amino acids. This chain's CDR3 is CASSYRDSYNEQFF. CDR3 bases: TGTGCCAGCAGTTACCGGGACAGCTACAATGAGCAGTTCTTC.

The V call is TRBV24-1, the J call TRBJ2-2; perhaps TRBD1 as D (6 bases). The CDR3 has 14 amino acids. The germline gives CDR1 KGHDR, CDR2 SFDVKD. Trimming left V 4 bases short and J 7 bases short, with 12 bases between. CDR3 DNA: TGTGCCACCAGTGAAACAGGGTCGATCGGGGAGCTGTTTTTT. This gives the protein CATSETGSIGELFF.

The chain employs TRBV9 and TRBJ2-1, with TRBD2 as a possible D gene (6 bases). CDR1 and CDR2 (germline): SGDLS, YYNGEE. V lost 0 bases to trimming and J lost 2 bases, with 15 bases between them. The CDR3 is 17 amino acids. CDR3 sequence reads: CASSVEGRSLAYNEQFF. The CDR3 nucleotides are TGTGCCAGCAGCGTAGAGGGGAGGAGCCTGGCCTACAATGAGCAGTTCTTC.

This chain uses TRBV11-2 with TRBJ2-7; unclear D gene. Trimming took off 5 bases at V and 2 bases at J, with 10 bases between the two ends. CDR3 length equals 13 residues. From germline, CDR1 is SGHAT and CDR2 FQNNGV. In DNA form, the CDR3 reads TGTGCCAGCAGCCTGACGGAAACCTACGAGCAGTACTTC. This translates into CASSLTETYEQYF.

The V and J genes are TRBV24-1 and TRBJ2-3; tentative D call: TRBD2 (6 bases). Germline lookup yields CDR1 KGHDR and CDR2 SFDVKD. The CDR3 spans 15 residues. The V end was cut by 6 bases, the J end by 1 base, with 13 bases between. The CDR3 reads CATSSTGEGTDTQYF. As DNA, the CDR3 is TGTGCCACCAGTTCAACGGGAGAGGGCACAGATACGCAGTATTTT.

Concerning this clone: It is unclear where the CDR3 begins or ends on the DNA, so no DNA is shown, and the CDR3 is as TCRdb lists it. V and J are TRBV25-1 and TRBJ2-2; TRBD2 is the table's D call and was not checked against the DNA. Germline CDR1 reads MGHDK; CDR2 reads SYGVNS. The CDR3 length is 14 residues, termini included. Here the CDR3 reads CAKRAASFSGSCFF.

The chain has TRBV9 and TRBJ1-6; D is unclear. V lost 3 bases and J 4 bases, leaving 8 bases between the germline ends. There are 14 residues in the CDR3. CDR1 and CDR2 from the germline V gene are SGDLS and YYNGEE. This CDR3 is CASSATFYNSPLHF. The CDR3 DNA sequence: TGTGCCAGCAGCGCCACCTTTTATAATTCACCCCTCCACTTT.

This chain links TRBV24-1 with TRBJ1-6; 7 positions agree with TRBD1. The V segment lost 4 bases and the J segment 1 base; nucleotides outside the gene matches: 12. The CDR3 contains 19 residues. CDR1 is KGHDR and CDR2 is SFDVKD in the germline V gene. The CDR3 coding sequence is TGTGCCACCAGTGACCCAAACAGGGGTATGACGTCCTATAATTCACCCCTCCACTTT. Translating gives CATSDPNRGMTSYNSPLHF.

The chain joins TRBV3-1 (or the pseudogene TRBV3-2) to TRBJ2-3, with 7 bases that match TRBD2. The V and J ends lost 4 bases and 4 bases, in that order; junction bases with no gene match: 8. CDR3 length: 15 residues. In germline, CDR1 is LGHDT, CDR2 YNNKEL (reference sequence). The chain's CDR3 is CASSRLSGIADTQYF. CDR3 bases: TGTGCCAGCAGCCGCTTAAGCGGGATCGCAGATACGCAGTATTTT.

This chain links TRBV30 with TRBJ1-2; TRBD1 is a possible D gene (5 bases). Germline V gives CDR1 GTSNPN, CDR2 SVGIG (reference sequence). V lost 2 bases to trimming and J lost 8 bases, with 21 bases between them. The CDR3 contains 15 residues. CDR3 nucleotides: TGTGCCTGGAGTACCGATGCAGGGTCCGTTAGAGGCTACACCTTC. It is translated as CAWSTDAGSVRGYTF.

This sequence joins TRBV7-2 and TRBJ2-7; 11 bases fit TRBD1. The trim removed 0 bases at V and 6 bases at J, leaving 4 bases unmatched. This CDR3 has 15 residues. CDR1 is SGHTA and CDR2 is FQGNSA in the germline V gene. The CDR3: CASSLAGQGAGEQYF. The CDR3, as DNA: TGTGCCAGCAGCTTAGCTGGACAGGGGGCGGGCGAGCAGTACTTC.

The rearrangement uses TRBV11-3 and TRBJ1-6, with 9 bases that match TRBD1. The V gene's germline CDR1 is SGHNT and CDR2 YENEEA. With 0 bases clipped from V and 10 bases from J, the junction kept 4 bases outside the gene matches. The CDR3 sequence is 15 residues long. In DNA, the CDR3 is TGTGCCAGCAGCTTAGAGGGGACAGGGAGATCACCCCTCCACTTT. Encoded protein: CASSLEGTGRSPLHF.